These 5 T cell receptor beta chains were sequenced from one sample in a study of blood T cell repertoires in COVID-19. TCRdb's table, derived via immunoSEQ multiplex PCR, lists solely in-frame clones and lacks some. The table shows 90,000 or so clones, with 91% occurring only once. The specimen sequenced was peripheral blood. The receptors originated from a human donor with active COVID-19. The donor label of this sample is uncertain.

Here the CDR3 DNA reads TGCGCCAGCAGCTCAACAGGGCGGGGGGGGTCCCCTGGAAACACCATATATTTT. It codes for CASSSTGRGGSPGNTIYF. The chain joins TRBV5-1 to TRBJ1-3; D is perhaps TRBD1 (6 bases). The CDR3 sequence is 18 residues long. V was cut by 3 bases and J by 2 bases, with 21 bases left in between. Looked up from germline, CDR1 is SGHRS and CDR2 is YFSETQ. The whole variable domain, filled in from reference TRBV5-1 and TRBJ1-3, reads KAGVTQTPRYLIKTRGQQVTLSCSPISGHRSVSWYQQTPGQGLQFLFEYFSETQRNKGNFPGRFSGRQFSNSRSEMNVSTLELGDSALYLCASSSTGRGGSPGNTIYFGEGSWLTVV.

This chain connects TRBV7-2 to TRBJ2-7, with 8 bases that match TRBD1. Trimming took 5 bases from V and 9 from J; bases not matched to a gene: 3. Germline assignment: CDR1 SGHTA and CDR2 FQGNSA. This CDR3 comprises 11 residues. CDR3 nucleotide sequence: TGTGCCAGCAGCCCACAGGGGGTGCAGTACTTC. Its translation: CASSPQGVQYF. The entire variable domain, with the rest obtained from reference TRBV7-2 and TRBJ2-7, is as follows: GAGVSQSPSNKVTEKGKDVELRCDPISGHTALYWYRQSLGQGLEFLIYFQGNSAPDKSGLPSDRFSAERTGGSVSTLTIQRTQQEDSAVYLCASSPQGVQYFGPGTRLTVT.

CDR3 residues: CAISELTGTGGGEQYF. The CDR3 bases are TGTGCCATCAGTGAGTTAACCGGGACAGGGGGCGGCGAGCAGTACTTC. The V and J genes are TRBV10-3 and TRBJ2-7, with 12 bases lining up with TRBD1. Losses at the gene ends were 1 base for V and 6 bases for J; bases not matched to a gene: 7. CDR3 length equals 16 residues. Germline assignment: CDR1 ENHRY and CDR2 SYGVKD.

V and J are TRBV6-1 and TRBJ2-4, with no clear D. This CDR3 contains 16 residues. The V gene lost 2 bases and the J gene lost 0 bases, with 11 bases spanning the gap. In germline, CDR1 is MNHNS, CDR2 SASEGT. The CDR3 DNA is TGTGCCAGCAGTGAAATGAGGAGCCTAGCCAAAAACATTCAGTACTTC. Encoded protein: CASSEMRSLAKNIQYF.

V gene TRBV29-1 combines with J gene TRBJ2-7; 7 bases align to TRBD1. Germline loops: CDR1 SQVTM, CDR2 ANQGSEA. The trim removed 3 bases at V and 4 bases at J, leaving 6 bases unmatched. The CDR3 consists of 13 residues. This CDR3 reads CSVDIGGSYEQYF. The DNA for the CDR3 is TGCAGCGTTGATATAGGGGGCTCGTACGAGCAGTACTTC.